This T cell receptor beta chain emerged from a study of blood T cell repertoires in COVID-19. Assay: immunoSEQ multiplex PCR; the TCRdb copy retains only in-frame clones and omits some. This sample has around 300,000 clones, with 70% to 90% found just once. Germline V CDR1 and CDR2: MDHEN, SYDVKM. V was trimmed by 8 bases and J by 0 bases, leaving 7 bases between them. This CDR3 contains 12 residues. V usage is TRBV28 and J usage is TRBJ1-1; a weak D match, TRBD1 (6 bases). The sequence was obtained from a woman in her 30s with active or convalescent COVID-19. The sequenced material came from peripheral blood. CDR3 amino acids: CASGDMNTEAFF. The CDR3 DNA is TGTGCCAGCGGGGACATGAACACTGAAGCTTTCTTT.